The 2 T cell receptor beta chains reported below all come from one sample, sequenced in a study of cytomegalovirus exposure and HLA in healthy donors. Primers included in the PCR were 60 Vbeta and 13 Jbeta primers. Profiled with immunoSEQ multiplex PCR; TCRdb holds only in-frame clones, not every one. The data contain some 130,000 clones, 65% to 85% of them seen just once; the ten biggest clones take up 1% to 1.5%. The sequencing sample was made of PBMCs. These receptors were taken from a man aged 45-60 years in good health and CMV-seronegative.

This clone came up a few times. V is TRBV7-9 and J is TRBJ2-2; 7 nucleotides agree with TRBD2. V gave up 5 bases and J gave up 2 bases; unmatched junction bases: 11. The CDR3 is made up of 17 amino acids. Germline V lookup: CDR1 SEHNR, CDR2 FQNEAQ (reference sequence). CDR3 bases: TGTGCCAGCAGCCCCCAGACTAGCCCTTTCAACACCGGGGAGCTGTTTTTT. It yields the protein CASSPQTSPFNTGELFF. Full variable domain (missing parts from reference TRBV7-9 and TRBJ2-2): DTGVSQNPRHKITKRGQNVTFRCDPISEHNRLYWYRQTLGQGPEFLTYFQNEAQLEKSRLLSDRFSAERPKGSFSTLEIQRTEQGDSAMYLCASSPQTSPFNTGELFFGEGSRLTVL.

J is TRBJ2-3 and V is TRBV5-1; D may be TRBD2 (6 bases). Germline V gives CDR1 SGHRS, CDR2 YFSETQ. V was clipped by 3 bases and J by 0 bases, with 14 bases between them. CDR3 size: 16 residues. CDR3 sequence (DNA): TGCGCCAGCAGCTCCGGGACTGCCCTAAGCACAGATACGCAGTATTTT. It specifies CASSSGTALSTDTQYF.